A selection of T cell receptor beta chains follows, all from one sample in a study of shared clonotypes between healthy human individuals. Only in-frame clones appear in the TCRdb table, and some are missing; sequencing was by immunoSEQ multiplex PCR. The repertoire consists of around 2.5 million clones, with 93% occurring once and the leading ten covering 0.35% to 0.45%. The sequencing sample was made of naive CD4+ T cells from PBMCs. Receptor source: a man in his late teens or twenties in good health. Some clones in this sample may be carry-over from other donors' samples. Each CDR3 is given with its conserved first and last residue. A D gene is named only where the DNA matches it firmly. Not every row has a clone size; where given, it reads once, few, many or a size class.

D,V,J,size,DNA,CDR3
TRBD1,TRBV28,TRBJ1-1,.,TGTGCCAGCAGTTCAGGGGGCTTGGAGGCTTTCTTT,CASSSGGLEAFF
.,TRBV6-1,TRBJ2-5,.,TGTGCCAGCTCCCTCGAACAGGGGAGGAGGGAGACCCAGTACTTC,CASSLEQGRRETQYF
.,TRBV11-2,TRBJ1-1,.,TGTGCCAGCAGCTTGGGGACGGGTCGACCGAACACTGAAGCTTTCTTT,CASSLGTGRPNTEAFF
.,TRBV2,TRBJ2-1,.,TGTGCCAGCAGTGGATTACAGGTCCTCTCCTACAATGAGCAGTTCTTC,CASSGLQVLSYNEQFF
TRBD2,TRBV27,TRBJ2-2,.,TGTGCCAGCGCCCCGGGGGGAGGGCCGGTCGGGGAGCTGTTTTTT,CASAPGGGPVGELFF
.,TRBV30,TRBJ2-7,.,TGTGCCTGGAGTGTACCGGGTGGGAAGCAGTACTTC,CAWSVPGGKQYF
TRBD1,TRBV19,TRBJ2-1,.,TGTGCCAGTAGGGAGACAGGGGGCAGGGTCAATGAGCAGTTCTTC,CASRETGGRVNEQFF
.,TRBV4-2,TRBJ1-1,.,TGTGCCAGCAGCTACACCACAGGGAAGAACACTGAAGCTTTCTTT,CASSYTTGKNTEAFF
.,TRBV14,TRBJ2-1,.,TGTGCCAGCAGCCCCAATAAGGGAGGATACAATGAGCAGTTCTTC,CASSPNKGGYNEQFF
.,TRBV15,TRBJ2-1,.,TGTGCCACCAGCAGAGATATCGGTCTAGCGCCCCGGAATGAGCAGTTCTTC,CATSRDIGLAPRNEQFF
.,TRBV27,TRBJ1-3,.,TGTGCCAGCAGCCCAACAGGGAGAGGAAACACCATATATTTT,CASSPTGRGNTIYF
TRBD2,TRBV11-3,TRBJ2-2,once,TGTGCCAGCAGCGTAGGGCGGACTAGCGCGAGCGGGGAGCTGTTTTTT,CASSVGRTSASGELFF
TRBD2,TRBV7-9,TRBJ2-7,.,TGTGCCAGTGGCGGGAGTACCTACGAGCAGTACTTC,CASGGSTYEQYF
.,TRBV19,TRBJ1-3,once,TGTGCCACCCTGAAGGGAAGGGATGGAAACACCATATATTTT,CATLKGRDGNTIYF
TRBD2,TRBV5-1,TRBJ2-3,.,TGCGCCAGCAGCTTGGACCCAGCGGGAGGAACAGATACGCAGTATTTT,CASSLDPAGGTDTQYF
TRBD2,TRBV9,TRBJ2-7,.,TGTGCCAGCAGCGTAGCGGGACTAGCGGGAGGGCCCGGTTACGAGCAGTACTTC,CASSVAGLAGGPGYEQYF